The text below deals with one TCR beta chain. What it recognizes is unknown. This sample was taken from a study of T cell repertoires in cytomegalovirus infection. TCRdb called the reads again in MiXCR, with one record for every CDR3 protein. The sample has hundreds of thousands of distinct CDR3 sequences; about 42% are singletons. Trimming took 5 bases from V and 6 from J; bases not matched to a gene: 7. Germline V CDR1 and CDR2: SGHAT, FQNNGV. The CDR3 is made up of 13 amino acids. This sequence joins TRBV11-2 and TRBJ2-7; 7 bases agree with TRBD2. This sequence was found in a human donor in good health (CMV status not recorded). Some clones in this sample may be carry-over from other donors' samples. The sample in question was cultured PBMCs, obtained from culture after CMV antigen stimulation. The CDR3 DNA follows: TGTGCCAGCAGCCCCGGGACTACCCTCGAGCAGTACTTC. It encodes CASSPGTTLEQYF.